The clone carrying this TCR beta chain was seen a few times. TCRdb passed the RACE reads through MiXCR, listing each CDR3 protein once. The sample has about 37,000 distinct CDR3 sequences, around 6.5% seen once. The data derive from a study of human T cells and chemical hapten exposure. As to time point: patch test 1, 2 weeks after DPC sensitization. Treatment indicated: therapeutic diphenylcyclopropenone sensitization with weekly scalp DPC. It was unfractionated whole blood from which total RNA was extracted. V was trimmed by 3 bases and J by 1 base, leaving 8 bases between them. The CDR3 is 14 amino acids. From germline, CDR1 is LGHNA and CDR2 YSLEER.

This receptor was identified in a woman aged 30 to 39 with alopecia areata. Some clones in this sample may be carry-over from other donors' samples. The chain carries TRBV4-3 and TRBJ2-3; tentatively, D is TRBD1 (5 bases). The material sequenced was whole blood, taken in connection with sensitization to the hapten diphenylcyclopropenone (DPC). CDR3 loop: CASSQGLRTDTQYF. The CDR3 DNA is TGCGCCAGCAGCCAGGGGCTACGCACAGATACGCAGTATTTT.